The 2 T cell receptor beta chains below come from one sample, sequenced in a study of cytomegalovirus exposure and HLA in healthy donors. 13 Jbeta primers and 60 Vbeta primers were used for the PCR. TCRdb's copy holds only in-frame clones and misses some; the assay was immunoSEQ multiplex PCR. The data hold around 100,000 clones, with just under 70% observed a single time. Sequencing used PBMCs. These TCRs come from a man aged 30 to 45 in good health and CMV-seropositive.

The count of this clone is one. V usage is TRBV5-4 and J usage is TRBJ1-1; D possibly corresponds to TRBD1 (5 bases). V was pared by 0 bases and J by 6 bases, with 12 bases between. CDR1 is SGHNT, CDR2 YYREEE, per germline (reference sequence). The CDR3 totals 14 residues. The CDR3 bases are TGTGCCAGCAGCTTGGGCAGGGTGAATTCTGAAGCTTTCTTT. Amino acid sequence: CASSLGRVNSEAFF.

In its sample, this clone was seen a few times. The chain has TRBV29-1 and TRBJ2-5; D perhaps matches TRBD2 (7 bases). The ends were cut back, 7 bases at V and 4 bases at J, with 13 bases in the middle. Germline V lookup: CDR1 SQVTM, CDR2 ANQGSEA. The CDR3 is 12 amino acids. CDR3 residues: CSAGEGGETQYF. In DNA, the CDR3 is TGCAGCGCAGGGGAGGGTGGAGAGACCCAGTACTTC. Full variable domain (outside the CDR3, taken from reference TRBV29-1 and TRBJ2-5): SAVISQKPSRDICQRGTSLTIQCQVDSQVTMMFWYRQQPGQSLTLIATANQGSEATYESGFVIDKFPISRPNLTFSTLTVSNMSPEDSSIYLCSAGEGGETQYFGPGTRLLVL.